This T cell receptor beta chain was sequenced for a study of blood T cell repertoires in COVID-19. TCRdb's copy holds only in-frame clones and misses some; the assay was immunoSEQ multiplex PCR. The sample includes about 170,000 clones, more than 85% of them seen just once. V lost 2 bases and J 0 bases, leaving 8 bases between the germline ends. This CDR3 contains 14 residues. The germline V gene encodes CDR1 MNHNS and CDR2 SASEGT. This clonotype originated in a woman older than 75 in a cohort sampled during active or convalescent COVID-19. The chain couples TRBV6-1 to TRBJ2-7; no clear D. Sample: peripheral blood. The CDR3 coding sequence is TGTGCCAGCAGTGAACTAGGCAGCTCCTACGAGCAGTACTTC. Its translation: CASSELGSSYEQYF.